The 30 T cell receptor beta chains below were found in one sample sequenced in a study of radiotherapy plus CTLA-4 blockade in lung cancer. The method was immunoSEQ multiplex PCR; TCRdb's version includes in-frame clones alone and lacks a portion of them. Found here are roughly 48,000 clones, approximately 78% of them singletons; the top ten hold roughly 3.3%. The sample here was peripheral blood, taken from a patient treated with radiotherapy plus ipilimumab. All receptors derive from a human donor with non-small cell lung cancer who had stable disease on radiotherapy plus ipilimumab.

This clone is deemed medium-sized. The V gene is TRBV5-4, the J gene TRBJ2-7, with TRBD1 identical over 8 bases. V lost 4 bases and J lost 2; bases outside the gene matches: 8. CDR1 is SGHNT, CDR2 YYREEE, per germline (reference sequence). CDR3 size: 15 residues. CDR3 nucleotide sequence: TGTGCCAGCAGCCACACCGGGACAGGTACCTACGAGCAGTACTTC. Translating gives CASSHTGTGTYEQYF.

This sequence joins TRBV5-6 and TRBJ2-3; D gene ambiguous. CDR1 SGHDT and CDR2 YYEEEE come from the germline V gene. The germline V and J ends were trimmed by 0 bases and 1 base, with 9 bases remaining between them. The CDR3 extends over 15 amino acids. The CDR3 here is CASSLDGLGTDTQYF. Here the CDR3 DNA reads TGTGCCAGCAGCTTGGATGGGCTTGGCACAGATACGCAGTATTTT.

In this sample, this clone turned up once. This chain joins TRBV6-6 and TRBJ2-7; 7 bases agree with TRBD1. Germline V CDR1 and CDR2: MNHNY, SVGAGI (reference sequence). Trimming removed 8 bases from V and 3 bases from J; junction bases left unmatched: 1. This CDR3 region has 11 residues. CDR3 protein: CASGDSYEQYF. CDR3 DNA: TGTGCCAGCGGGGACAGCTACGAGCAGTACTTC.

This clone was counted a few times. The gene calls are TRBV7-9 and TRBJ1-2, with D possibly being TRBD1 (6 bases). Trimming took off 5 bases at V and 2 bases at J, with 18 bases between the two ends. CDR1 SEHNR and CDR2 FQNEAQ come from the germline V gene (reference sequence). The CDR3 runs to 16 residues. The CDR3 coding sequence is TGTGCCAGCAGCCCCCGGGGCCCACAGGGAAACTATGGCTACACCTTC. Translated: CASSPRGPQGNYGYTF.

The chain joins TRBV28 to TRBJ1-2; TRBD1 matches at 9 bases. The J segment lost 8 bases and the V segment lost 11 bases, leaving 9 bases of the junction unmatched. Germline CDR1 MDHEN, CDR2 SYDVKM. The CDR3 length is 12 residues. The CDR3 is CAGGGDREGYTF. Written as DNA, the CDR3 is TGTGCCGGAGGTGGGGACAGGGAGGGCTACACCTTC.

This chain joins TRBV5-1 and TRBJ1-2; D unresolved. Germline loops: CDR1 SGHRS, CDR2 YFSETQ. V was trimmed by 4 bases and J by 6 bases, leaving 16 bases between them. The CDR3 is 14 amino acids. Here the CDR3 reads CASSPWGDLDGYTF. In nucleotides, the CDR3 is TGCGCCAGCAGCCCTTGGGGAGATTTGGATGGCTACACCTTC.

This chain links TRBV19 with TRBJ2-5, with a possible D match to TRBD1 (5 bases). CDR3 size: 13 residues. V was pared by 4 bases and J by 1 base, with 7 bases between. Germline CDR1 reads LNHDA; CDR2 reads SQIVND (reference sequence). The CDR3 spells CASSRDSQETQYF. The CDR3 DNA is TGTGCCAGTAGTAGAGACAGCCAAGAGACCCAGTACTTC.

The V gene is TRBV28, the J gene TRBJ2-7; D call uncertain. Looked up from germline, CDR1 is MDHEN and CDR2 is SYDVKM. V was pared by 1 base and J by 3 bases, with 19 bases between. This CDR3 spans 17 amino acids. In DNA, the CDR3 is TGTGCCAGCAGTTTATCCTCCATTTCCACATCTTTCTACGAGCAGTACTTC. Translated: CASSLSSISTSFYEQYF.

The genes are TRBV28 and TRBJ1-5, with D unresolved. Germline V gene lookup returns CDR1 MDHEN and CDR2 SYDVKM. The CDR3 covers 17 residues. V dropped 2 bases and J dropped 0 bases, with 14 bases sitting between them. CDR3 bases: TGTGCCAGCAGTTTACCGGGAAAGGGTAGTAGCAATCAGCCCCAGCATTTT. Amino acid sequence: CASSLPGKGSSNQPQHF.

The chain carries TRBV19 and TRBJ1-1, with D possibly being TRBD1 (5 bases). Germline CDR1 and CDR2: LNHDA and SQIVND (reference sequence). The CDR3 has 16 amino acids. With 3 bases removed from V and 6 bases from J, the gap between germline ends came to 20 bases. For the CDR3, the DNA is TGTGCCAGTAGTATGCAGGGAGGGTCTCCAGGCCCTGAAGCTTTCTTT. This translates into CASSMQGGSPGPEAFF. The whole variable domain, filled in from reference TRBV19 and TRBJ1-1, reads DGGITQSPKYLFRKEGQNVTLSCEQNLNHDAMYWYRQDPGQGLRLIYYSQIVNDFQKGDIAEGYSVSREKKESFPLTVTSAQKNPTAFYLCASSMQGGSPGPEAFFGQGTRLTVV.

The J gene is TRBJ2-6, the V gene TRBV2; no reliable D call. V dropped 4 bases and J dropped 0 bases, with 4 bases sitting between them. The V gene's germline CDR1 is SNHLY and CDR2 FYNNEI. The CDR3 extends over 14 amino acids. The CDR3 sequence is CASSGSSGANVLTF. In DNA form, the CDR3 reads TGTGCCAGCAGTGGCAGCTCTGGGGCCAACGTCCTGACTTTC.

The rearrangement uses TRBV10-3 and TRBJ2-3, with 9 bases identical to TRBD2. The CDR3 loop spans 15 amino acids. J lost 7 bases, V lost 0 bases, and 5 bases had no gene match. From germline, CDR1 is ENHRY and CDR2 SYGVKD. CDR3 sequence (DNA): TGTGCCATCAGTGAGTCGGGTAGCGGGAGTCATACGCAGTATTTT. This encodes CAISESGSGSHTQYF.

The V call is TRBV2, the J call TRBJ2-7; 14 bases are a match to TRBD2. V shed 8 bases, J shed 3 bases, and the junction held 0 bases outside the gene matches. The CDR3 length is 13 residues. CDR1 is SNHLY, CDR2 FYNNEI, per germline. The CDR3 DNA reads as TGTGCCAGCGGGACTAGCGGGAGCTACGAGCAGTACTTC. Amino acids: CASGTSGSYEQYF.

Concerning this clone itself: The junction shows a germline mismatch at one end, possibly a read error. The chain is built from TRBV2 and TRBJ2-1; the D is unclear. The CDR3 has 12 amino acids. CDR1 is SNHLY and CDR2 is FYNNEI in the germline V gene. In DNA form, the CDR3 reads TGTGCCAGCAGTGAAGGAGGCCCCGATCCGGTCTTC. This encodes CASSEGGPDPVF.

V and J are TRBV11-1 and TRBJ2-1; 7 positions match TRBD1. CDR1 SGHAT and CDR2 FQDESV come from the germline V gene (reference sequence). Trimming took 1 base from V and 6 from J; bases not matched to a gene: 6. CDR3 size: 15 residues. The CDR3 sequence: CASSLGIGGGNEQFF. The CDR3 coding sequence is TGTGCCAGCAGCTTAGGCATAGGGGGCGGCAATGAGCAGTTCTTC.

CDR3 nucleotide sequence: TGTGCCCCTTCCTCCGACAGCCAAGAGACCCAGTACTTC. Its protein is CAPSSDSQETQYF. The rearrangement links TRBV25-1 to TRBJ2-5, with D possibly being TRBD1 (5 bases). V was shortened by 11 bases and J by 1 base, with 14 bases between the two germline ends. The germline V gene has CDR1 MGHDK and CDR2 SYGVNS. CDR3 size: 13 residues.

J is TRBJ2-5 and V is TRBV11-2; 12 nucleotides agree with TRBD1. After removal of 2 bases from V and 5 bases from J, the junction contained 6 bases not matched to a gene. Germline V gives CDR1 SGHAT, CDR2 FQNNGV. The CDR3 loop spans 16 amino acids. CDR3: CASSLRDRGRGETQYF. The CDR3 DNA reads TGTGCCAGCAGCTTACGGGACAGGGGGCGCGGTGAGACCCAGTACTTC.

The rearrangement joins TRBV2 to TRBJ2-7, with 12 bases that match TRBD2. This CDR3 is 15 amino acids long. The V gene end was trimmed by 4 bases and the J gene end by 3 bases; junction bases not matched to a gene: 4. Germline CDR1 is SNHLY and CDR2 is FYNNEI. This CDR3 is CASSAASGRGYEQYF. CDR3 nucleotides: TGTGCCAGCAGTGCGGCTAGCGGGAGGGGCTACGAGCAGTACTTC.

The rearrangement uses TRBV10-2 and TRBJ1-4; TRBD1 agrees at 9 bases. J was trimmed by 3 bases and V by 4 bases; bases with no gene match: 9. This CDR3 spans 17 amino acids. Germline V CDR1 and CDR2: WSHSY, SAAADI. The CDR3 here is CASSGGQGIAANEKLFF. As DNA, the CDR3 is TGCGCCAGCAGTGGAGGACAGGGGATCGCAGCTAATGAAAAACTGTTTTTT.

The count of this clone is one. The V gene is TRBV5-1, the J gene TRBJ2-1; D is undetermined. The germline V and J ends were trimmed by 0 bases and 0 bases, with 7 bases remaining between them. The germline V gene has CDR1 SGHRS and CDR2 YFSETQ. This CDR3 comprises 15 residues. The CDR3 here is CASSLGTSSYNEQFF. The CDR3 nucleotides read TGCGCCAGCAGCTTGGGCACGAGCTCCTACAATGAGCAGTTCTTC.

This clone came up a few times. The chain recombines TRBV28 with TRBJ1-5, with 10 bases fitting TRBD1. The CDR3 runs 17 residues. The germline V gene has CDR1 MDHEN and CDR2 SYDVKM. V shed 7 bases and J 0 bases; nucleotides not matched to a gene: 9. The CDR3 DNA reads TGTGCCAGCATCCCCGGGACAGGGGCGTATAGCAATCAGCCCCAGCATTTT. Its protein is CASIPGTGAYSNQPQHF.

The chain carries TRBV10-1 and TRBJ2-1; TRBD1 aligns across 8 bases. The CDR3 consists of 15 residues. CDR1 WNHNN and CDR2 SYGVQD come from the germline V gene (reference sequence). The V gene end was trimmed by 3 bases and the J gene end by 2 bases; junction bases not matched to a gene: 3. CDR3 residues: CASSDGTGAYNEQFF. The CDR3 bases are TGCGCCAGCAGTGATGGGACAGGAGCCTACAATGAGCAGTTCTTC.

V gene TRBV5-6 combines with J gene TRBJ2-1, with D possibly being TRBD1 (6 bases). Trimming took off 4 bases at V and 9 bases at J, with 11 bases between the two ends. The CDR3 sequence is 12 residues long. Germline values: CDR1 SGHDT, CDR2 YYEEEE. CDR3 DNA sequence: TGTGCCAGCAGCCCGCCGACAGGTGAGCAGTTCTTC. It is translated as CASSPPTGEQFF.

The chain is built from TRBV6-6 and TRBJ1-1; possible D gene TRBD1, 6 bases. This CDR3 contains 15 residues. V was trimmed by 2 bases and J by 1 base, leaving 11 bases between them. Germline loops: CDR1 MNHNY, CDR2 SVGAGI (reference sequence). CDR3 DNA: TGTGCCAGCAGTTACAAGGACAGTTCGAACACTGAAGCTTTCTTT. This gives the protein CASSYKDSSNTEAFF.

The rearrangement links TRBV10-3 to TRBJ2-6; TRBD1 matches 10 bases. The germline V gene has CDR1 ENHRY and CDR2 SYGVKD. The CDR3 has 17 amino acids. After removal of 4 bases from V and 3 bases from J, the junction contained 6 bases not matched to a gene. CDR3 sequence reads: CAISGETGGGGANVLTF. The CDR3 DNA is TGTGCCATCAGTGGCGAGACAGGGGGCGGTGGGGCCAACGTCCTGACTTTC.

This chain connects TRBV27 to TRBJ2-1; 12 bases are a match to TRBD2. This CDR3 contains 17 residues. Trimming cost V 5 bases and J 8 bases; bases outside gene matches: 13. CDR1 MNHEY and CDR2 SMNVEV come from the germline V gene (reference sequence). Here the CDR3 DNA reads TGTGCCAGCAGTCCCCAAGCTAGCGGGAGGGCCGGGCATGAGCAGTTCTTC. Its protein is CASSPQASGRAGHEQFF.

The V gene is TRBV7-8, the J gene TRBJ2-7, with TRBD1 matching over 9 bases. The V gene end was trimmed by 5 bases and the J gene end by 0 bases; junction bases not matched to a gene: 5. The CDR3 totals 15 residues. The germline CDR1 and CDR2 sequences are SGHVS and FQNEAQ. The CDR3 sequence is CASSQGTGFSYEQYF. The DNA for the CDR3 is TGTGCCAGCAGCCAAGGGACAGGGTTCTCCTACGAGCAGTACTTC.

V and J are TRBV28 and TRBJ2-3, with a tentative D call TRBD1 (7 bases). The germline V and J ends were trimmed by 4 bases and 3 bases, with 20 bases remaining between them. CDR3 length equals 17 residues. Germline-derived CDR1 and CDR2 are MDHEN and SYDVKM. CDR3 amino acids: CASSSSPYRGGTDTQYF. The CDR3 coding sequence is TGTGCCAGCAGTTCGAGCCCCTACAGGGGAGGTACAGATACGCAGTATTTT. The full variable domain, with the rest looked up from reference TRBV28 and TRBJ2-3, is DVKVTQSSRYLVKRTGEKVFLECVQDMDHENMFWYRQDPGLGLRLIYFSYDVKMKEKGDIPEGYSVSREKKERFSLILESASTNQTSMYLCASSSSPYRGGTDTQYFGPGTRLTVL.

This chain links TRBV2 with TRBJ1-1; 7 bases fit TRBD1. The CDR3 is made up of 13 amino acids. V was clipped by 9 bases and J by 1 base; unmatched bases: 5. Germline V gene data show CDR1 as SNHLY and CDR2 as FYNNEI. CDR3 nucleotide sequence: TGTGCCAGTGGGGGACAGCCGAACACTGAAGCTTTCTTT. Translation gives CASGGQPNTEAFF.

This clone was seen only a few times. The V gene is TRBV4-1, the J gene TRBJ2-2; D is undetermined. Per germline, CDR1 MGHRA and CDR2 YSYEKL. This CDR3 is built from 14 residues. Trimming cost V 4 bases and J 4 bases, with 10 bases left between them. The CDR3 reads CASSPTSSTGELFF. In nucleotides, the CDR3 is TGCGCCAGCAGCCCGACTTCCAGCACCGGGGAGCTGTTTTTT.